This T cell receptor (beta chain) was documented in a study of shared clonotypes between healthy human individuals. Study-level information: Each donor contributed plates that comprised three CD4 naive, three CD4 memory, two CD8 naive and one CD8 memory.

As regards this clone: Its target is unknown.

Findings of the study overall: Shared across four donors were approximately 5% of the naive CD4 clonotypes.

Profiled with immunoSEQ multiplex PCR; TCRdb holds only in-frame clones, not every one. This table holds 2 million to 2.5 million clones, less than 95% found once. The TCR comes from a young man in good health. Some clones in this sample may be carry-over from other donors' samples. The sample taken for sequencing was naive CD4+ T cells from PBMCs. Subset meaning: CD45RA+ positively selected.

The CDR3 nucleotides read TGTGCCAGCCGGGGACAGGGGTCTGGCACTGAAGCTTTCTTT. It encodes CASRGQGSGTEAFF. This chain connects TRBV7-2 to TRBJ1-1, with TRBD1 matching 10 bases. Losses at the gene ends were 8 bases for V and 4 bases for J; bases not matched to a gene: 7. Germline-derived CDR1 and CDR2 are SGHTA and FQGNSA. This CDR3 contains 14 residues.